These T cell receptor beta chains were read from a single sample in a study of T-cell reconstitution after alpha-beta-depleted transplantation in children. TCRdb used MiXCR to reprocess the PCR reads, holding one entry per CDR3 protein. In the table there are 640,000 or so distinct CDR3 sequences, roughly 17% of which are singletons. The sequenced sample was PBMCs from the stem cell graft donor, obtained from the stem cell graft. The receptors originated from a human donor who donated a stem cell graft to a child with acute myeloid leukemia. The CDR3 runs from the conserved cysteine through the conserved F or W. A D gene is named only where the DNA matches it firmly. The listing skips clone size in some rows; elsewhere it reads once, few, many or a size class.

- | 13 | many | TRBJ1-2 | TRBV20-1 | TGCAGTGCTCCCACCGACGGGCTCTATGGCTACACCTTC | CSAPTDGLYGYTF
- | 14 | few | TRBJ1-3 | TRBV6-5 | TGTGCCAGCAGTTCCGGGGTCTCTGGAAACACCATATATTTT | CASSSGVSGNTIYF
- | 12 | many | TRBJ2-5 | TRBV12-3/TRBV12-4 | TGTGCCAGCAGTTTAGGTTCAGAGACCCAGTACTTC | CASSLGSETQYF
- | 15 | - | TRBJ1-2 | TRBV5-1 | TGCGCCAGCAGCTTTCGGATCGACACCCTCGATGGCTACACCTTC | CASSFRIDTLDGYTF
- | 12 | many | TRBJ1-6 | TRBV12-3/TRBV12-4 | TGTGCCAGCAGTTTAATGGTTGATGCTCTCCACTTT | CASSLMVDALHF
TRBD1 | 15 | - | TRBJ1-2 | TRBV20-1 | TGCAGTGCTAAGCCCCCCGCGACAGGGATTTTTGGCTACACCTTC | CSAKPPATGIFGYTF
- | 14 | few | TRBJ2-3 | TRBV7-7 | TGTGCCAGCAGCGTCCGCCTTAGCACAGATACGCAGTATTTT | CASSVRLSTDTQYF
TRBD1 | 15 | many | TRBJ2-1 | TRBV20-1 | TGCAGTGCTCCCCCCCCGGGACAGGGATACAATGAGCAGTTCTTC | CSAPPPGQGYNEQFF
TRBD2 | 17 | few | TRBJ2-3 | TRBV24-1 | TGTGCCACCAGTGACCTGACTAGCGGGGGGAATGTAGATACGCAGTATTTT | CATSDLTSGGNVDTQYF
- | 13 | - | TRBJ2-3 | TRBV10-3 | TGTGCCATCAGTACCCGGGACAAAGATACGCAGTATTTT | CAISTRDKDTQYF
- | 16 | many | TRBJ2-1 | TRBV5-6 | TGTGCCAGCAGCTTGAATTCGGGACGAGTCTACAATGAGCAGTTCTTC | CASSLNSGRVYNEQFF
TRBD2 | 16 | - | TRBJ2-3 | TRBV3-1 | TGTGCCAGCAGCCATCTAGCGGGGGGGCTGATAGATACGCAGTATTTT | CASSHLAGGLIDTQYF
- | 12 | many | TRBJ2-2 | TRBV20-1 | TGCAGTGCTAGAGGAGTCACCGGGGAGCTGTTTTTT | CSARGVTGELFF
- | 16 | many | TRBJ1-1 | TRBV20-1 | TGCAGTGCTAGAGGTGGTGACAGGCTTGGGAACACTGAAGCTTTCTTT | CSARGGDRLGNTEAFF
- | 15 | - | TRBJ2-7 | TRBV7-8 | TGTGCCAGCAGCTTAGGCGGCGGGACAGCCTACGAGCAGTACTTC | CASSLGGGTAYEQYF
- | 11 | few | TRBJ1-3 | TRBV25-1 | TGTGCCAGCAGTGAAAAAAACACCATATATTTT | CASSEKNTIYF